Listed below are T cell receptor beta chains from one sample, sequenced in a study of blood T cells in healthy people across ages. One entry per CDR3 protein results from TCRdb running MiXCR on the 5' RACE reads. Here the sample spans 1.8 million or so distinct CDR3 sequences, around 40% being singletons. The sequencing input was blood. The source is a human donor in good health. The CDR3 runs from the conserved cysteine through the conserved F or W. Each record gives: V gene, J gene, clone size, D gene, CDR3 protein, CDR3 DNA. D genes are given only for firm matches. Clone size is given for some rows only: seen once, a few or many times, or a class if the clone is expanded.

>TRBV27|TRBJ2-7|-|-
CASSPSPEGSYEQYF
TGTGCCAGCAGTCCTTCTCCAGAGGGGAGCTACGAGCAGTACTTC
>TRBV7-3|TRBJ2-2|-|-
CASSLTLMGDTGELFF
TGTGCCAGCAGCTTAACGTTAATGGGGGACACCGGGGAGCTGTTTTTT
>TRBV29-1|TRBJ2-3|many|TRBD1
CSVGTGGVDTQYF
TGCAGCGTGGGGACAGGAGGAGTAGATACGCAGTATTTT
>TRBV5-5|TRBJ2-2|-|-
CASSLGLYRAPKPGELFF
TGTGCCAGCAGCTTGGGCCTCTACAGGGCCCCAAAACCCGGGGAGCTGTTTTTT
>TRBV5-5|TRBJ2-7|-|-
CASSFLQEEQYF
TGTGCCAGCAGCTTTTTACAGGAAGAGCAGTACTTC
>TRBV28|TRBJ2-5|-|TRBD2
CASSLEPIGGDQETQYF
TGTGCCAGCAGTTTAGAACCCATCGGGGGGGACCAAGAGACCCAGTACTTC
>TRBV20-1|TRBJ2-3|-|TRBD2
CSATSGGYTDTQYF
TGCAGTGCTACTAGCGGGGGGTACACAGATACGCAGTATTTT
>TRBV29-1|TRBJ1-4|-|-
CSVGAGLEKLFF
TGCAGCGTTGGGGCAGGACTCGAAAAACTGTTTTTT
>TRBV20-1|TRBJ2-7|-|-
CSARDSQKSSSYEQYF
TGCAGTGCTAGAGATTCCCAGAAATCTAGCTCCTACGAGCAGTACTTC
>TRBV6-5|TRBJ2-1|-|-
CASSYTGYNNEQFF
TGTGCCAGCAGTTATACAGGGTACAACAATGAGCAGTTCTTC
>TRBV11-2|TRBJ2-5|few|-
CASSLVLSSGTQYF
TGTGCCAGCAGCTTAGTCCTTTCATCGGGGACCCAGTACTTC
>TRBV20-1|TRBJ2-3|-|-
CSARTGLTDTQYF
TGCAGTGCAAGGACGGGACTCACAGATACGCAGTATTTT
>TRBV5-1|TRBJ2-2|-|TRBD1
CASSWGQQNTGELFF
TGCGCCAGCAGCTGGGGACAGCAGAACACCGGGGAGCTGTTTTTT
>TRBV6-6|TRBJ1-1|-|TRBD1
CASSTGTGAPNTEAFF
TGTGCCAGCAGTACGGGGACAGGAGCTCCGAACACTGAAGCTTTCTTT